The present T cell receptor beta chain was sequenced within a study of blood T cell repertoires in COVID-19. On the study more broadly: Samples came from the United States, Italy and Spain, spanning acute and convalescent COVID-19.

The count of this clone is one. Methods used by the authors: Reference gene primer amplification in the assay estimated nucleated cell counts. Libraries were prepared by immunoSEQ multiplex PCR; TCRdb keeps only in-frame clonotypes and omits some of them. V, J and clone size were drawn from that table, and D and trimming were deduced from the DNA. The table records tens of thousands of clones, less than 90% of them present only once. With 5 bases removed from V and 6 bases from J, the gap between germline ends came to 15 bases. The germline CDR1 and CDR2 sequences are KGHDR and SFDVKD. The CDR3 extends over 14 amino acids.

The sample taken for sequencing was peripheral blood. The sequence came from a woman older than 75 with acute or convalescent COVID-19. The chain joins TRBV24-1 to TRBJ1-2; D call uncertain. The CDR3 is CATSGRSGEDGYTF. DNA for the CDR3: TGTGCCACCAGTGGCCGTTCGGGAGAGGATGGCTACACCTTC.